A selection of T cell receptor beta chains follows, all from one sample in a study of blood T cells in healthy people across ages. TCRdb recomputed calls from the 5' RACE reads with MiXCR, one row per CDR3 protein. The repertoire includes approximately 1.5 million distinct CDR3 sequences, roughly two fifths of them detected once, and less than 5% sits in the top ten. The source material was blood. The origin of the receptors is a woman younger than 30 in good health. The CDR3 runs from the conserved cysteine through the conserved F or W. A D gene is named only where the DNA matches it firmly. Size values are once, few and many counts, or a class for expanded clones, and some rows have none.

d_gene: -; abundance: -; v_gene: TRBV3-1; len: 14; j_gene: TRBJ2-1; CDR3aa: CASSQVGPYNEQFF; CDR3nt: TGTGCCAGCAGCCAAGTTGGGCCCTACAATGAGCAGTTCTTC
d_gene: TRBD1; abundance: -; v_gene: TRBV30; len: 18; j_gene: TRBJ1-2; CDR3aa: CAWAKHTRPQGARYGYTF; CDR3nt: TGTGCCTGGGCTAAGCACACCCGACCTCAGGGGGCGAGGTATGGCTACACCTTC
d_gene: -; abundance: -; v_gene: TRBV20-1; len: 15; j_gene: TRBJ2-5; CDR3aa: CSARDGGTVTREQYF; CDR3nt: TGCAGTGCTAGAGATGGAGGGACGGTGACTCGGGAGCAGTACTTC
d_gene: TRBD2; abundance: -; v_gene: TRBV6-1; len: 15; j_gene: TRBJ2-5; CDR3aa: CASNRLAGGPKTQYF; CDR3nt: TGTGCCAGCAACCGACTAGCGGGAGGGCCCAAGACCCAGTACTTC
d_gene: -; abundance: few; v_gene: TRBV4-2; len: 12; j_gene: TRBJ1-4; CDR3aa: CASSQYSEKLFF; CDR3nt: TGTGCCAGCAGCCAGTACAGTGAAAAACTGTTTTTT
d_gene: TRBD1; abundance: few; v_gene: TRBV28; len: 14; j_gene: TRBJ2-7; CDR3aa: CASSLTGGPDEQYF; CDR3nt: TGTGCCAGCAGTCTAACAGGGGGCCCGGACGAGCAGTACTTC
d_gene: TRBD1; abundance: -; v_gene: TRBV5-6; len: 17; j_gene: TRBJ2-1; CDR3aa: CASSLYGDRSFRNEQFF; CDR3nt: TGTGCCAGCAGCTTGTACGGGGACAGAAGCTTCCGCAATGAGCAGTTCTTC
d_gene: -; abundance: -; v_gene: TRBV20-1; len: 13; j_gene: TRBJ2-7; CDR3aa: CSASRTLPYEQYF; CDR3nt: TGCAGTGCCTCAAGGACACTTCCCTACGAGCAGTACTTC
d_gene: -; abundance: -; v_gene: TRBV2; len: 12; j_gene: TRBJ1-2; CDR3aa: CASRDGAPGYTF; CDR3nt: TGTGCCAGCAGAGATGGGGCTCCGGGCTACACCTTC
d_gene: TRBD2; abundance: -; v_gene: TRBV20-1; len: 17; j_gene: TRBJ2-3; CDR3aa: CSARDPRAGERTDTQYF; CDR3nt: TGCAGTGCTAGAGATCCCAGAGCGGGGGAGCGCACAGATACGCAGTATTTT
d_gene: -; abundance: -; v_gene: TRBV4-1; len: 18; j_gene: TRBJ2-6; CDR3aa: CASSQVGGTPSGANVLTF; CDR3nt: TGCGCCAGCAGCCAAGTTGGGGGTACCCCTTCTGGGGCCAACGTCCTGACTTTC
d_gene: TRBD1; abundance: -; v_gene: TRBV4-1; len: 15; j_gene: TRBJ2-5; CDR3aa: CASSQTGGNGGTQYF; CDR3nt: TGCGCCAGCAGCCAAACAGGGGGCAATGGGGGGACCCAGTACTTC
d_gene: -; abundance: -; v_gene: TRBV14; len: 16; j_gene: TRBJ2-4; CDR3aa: CASSKGLGVAKNIQYF; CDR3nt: TGTGCCAGCAGCAAGGGACTTGGGGTAGCCAAAAACATTCAGTACTTC
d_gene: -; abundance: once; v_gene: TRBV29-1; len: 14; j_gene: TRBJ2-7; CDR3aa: CSVHEPGEANEQYF; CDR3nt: TGCAGCGTTCACGAGCCAGGGGAGGCCAATGAGCAGTACTTC
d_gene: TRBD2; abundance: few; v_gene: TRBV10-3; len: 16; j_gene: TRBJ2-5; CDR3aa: CAISEGLAGVGETQYF; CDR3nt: TGTGCCATCAGTGAAGGGCTAGCGGGAGTGGGGGAGACCCAGTACTTC
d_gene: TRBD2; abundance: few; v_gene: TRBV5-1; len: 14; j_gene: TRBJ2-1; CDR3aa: CASSSGLGAGEQFF; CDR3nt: TGCGCCAGCAGCTCGGGACTAGGGGCAGGTGAGCAGTTCTTC
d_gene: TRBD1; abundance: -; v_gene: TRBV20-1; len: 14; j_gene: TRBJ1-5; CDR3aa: CSAKPGTADQPQHF; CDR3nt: TGCAGTGCTAAGCCTGGGACAGCGGATCAGCCCCAGCATTTT
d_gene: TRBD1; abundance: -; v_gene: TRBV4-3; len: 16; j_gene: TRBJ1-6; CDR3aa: CASSQDWGQSNSPLHF; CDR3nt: TGCGCCAGCAGTCAAGATTGGGGACAGAGTAATTCACCCCTCCACTTT
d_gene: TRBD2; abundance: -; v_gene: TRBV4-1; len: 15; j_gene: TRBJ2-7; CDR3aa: CASSHMGLAPYEQYF; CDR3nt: TGCGCCAGCAGCCACATGGGACTAGCTCCCTACGAGCAGTACTTC
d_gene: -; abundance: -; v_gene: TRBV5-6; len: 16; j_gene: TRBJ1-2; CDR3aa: CASSFNVVDAADGYTF; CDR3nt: TGTGCCAGCAGCTTTAATGTGGTGGATGCCGCCGATGGCTACACCTTC
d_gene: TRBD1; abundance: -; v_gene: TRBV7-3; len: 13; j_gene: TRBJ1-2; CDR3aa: CASSQQGLVGYTF; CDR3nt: TGTGCCAGCAGCCAACAGGGGTTAGTCGGCTACACCTTC
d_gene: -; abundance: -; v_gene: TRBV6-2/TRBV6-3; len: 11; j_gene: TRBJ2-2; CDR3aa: CANSWARELFF; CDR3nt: TGTGCCAACAGTTGGGCCAGGGAGCTGTTTTTT
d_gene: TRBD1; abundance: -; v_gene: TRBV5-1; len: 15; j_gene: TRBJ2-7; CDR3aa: CASSLGTGTYNEQYF; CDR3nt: TGCGCCAGCAGCTTGGGGACAGGTACCTACAATGAGCAGTACTTC
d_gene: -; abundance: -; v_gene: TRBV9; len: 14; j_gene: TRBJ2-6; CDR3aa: CASSEGRGANVLTF; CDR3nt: TGTGCCAGCAGCGAGGGGCGTGGGGCCAACGTCCTGACTTTC
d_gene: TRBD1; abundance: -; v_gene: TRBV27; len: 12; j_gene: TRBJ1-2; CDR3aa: CASRLDRVGYTF; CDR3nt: TGTGCCAGCAGACTGGACAGGGTCGGCTACACCTTC
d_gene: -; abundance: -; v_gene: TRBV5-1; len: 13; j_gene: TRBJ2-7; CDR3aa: CAISLGGSYEQYF; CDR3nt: TGCGCCATCAGCTTGGGCGGATCCTACGAGCAGTACTTC
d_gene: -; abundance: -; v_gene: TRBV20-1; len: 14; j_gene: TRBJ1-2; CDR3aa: CSATQRARGFGYTF; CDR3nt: TGCAGTGCTACTCAGCGAGCCAGGGGCTTTGGCTACACCTTC
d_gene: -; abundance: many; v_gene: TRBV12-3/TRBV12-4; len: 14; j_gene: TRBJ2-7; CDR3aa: CASSRTWGSYEQYF; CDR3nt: TGTGCCAGCAGCCGCACGTGGGGCTCCTACGAGCAGTACTTC
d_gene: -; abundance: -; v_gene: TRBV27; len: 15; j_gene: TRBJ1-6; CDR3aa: CASSWTGGYNSPLHF; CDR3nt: TGTGCCAGCAGTTGGACGGGGGGCTATAATTCACCCCTCCACTTT
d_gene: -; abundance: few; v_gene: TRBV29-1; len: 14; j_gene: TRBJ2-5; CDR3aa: CSVELAKYQETQYF; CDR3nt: TGCAGCGTTGAATTGGCAAAGTACCAAGAGACCCAGTACTTC
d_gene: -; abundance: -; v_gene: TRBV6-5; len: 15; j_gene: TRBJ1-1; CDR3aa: CASSYSENMNTEAFF; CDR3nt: TGTGCCAGCAGTTACTCGGAAAACATGAACACTGAAGCTTTCTTT
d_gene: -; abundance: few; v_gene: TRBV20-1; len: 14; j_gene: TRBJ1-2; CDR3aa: CSARDFWQNYGYTF; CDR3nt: TGCAGTGCTAGAGATTTTTGGCAGAACTATGGCTACACCTTC
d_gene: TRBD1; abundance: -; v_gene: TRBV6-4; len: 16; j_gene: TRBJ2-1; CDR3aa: CASSGPDRGLTNEQFF; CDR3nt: TGTGCCAGCAGTGGCCCAGACAGGGGGCTAACAAATGAGCAGTTCTTC
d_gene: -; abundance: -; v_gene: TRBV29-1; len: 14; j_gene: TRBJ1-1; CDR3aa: CSVEGGELSTEAFF; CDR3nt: TGCAGCGTTGAAGGGGGGGAGTTGTCGACTGAAGCTTTCTTT
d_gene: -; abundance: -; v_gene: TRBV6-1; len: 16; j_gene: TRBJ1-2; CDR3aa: CATDSLAPGSNYGYTF; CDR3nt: TGTGCCACTGACTCCCTCGCCCCCGGCTCTAACTATGGCTACACCTTC
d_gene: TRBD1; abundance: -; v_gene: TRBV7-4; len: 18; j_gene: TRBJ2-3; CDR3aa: CASSLAATGTGSTDTQYF; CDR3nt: TGTGCCAGCAGCTTAGCAGCGACCGGGACAGGGAGCACAGATACGCAGTATTTT
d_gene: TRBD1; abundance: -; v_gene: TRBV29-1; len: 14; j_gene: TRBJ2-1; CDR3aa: CSVVTGGNYNEQFF; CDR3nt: TGCAGCGTTGTCACAGGGGGAAACTACAATGAGCAGTTCTTC
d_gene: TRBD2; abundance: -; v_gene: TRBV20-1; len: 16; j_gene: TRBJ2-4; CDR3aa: CSAPNKAGVAKNIQYF; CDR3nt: TGCAGTGCTCCGAACAAAGCGGGGGTAGCCAAAAACATTCAGTACTTC
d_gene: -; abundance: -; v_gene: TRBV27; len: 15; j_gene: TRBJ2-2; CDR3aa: CASSLWDANTGELFF; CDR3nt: TGTGCCAGCAGTTTATGGGACGCCAACACCGGGGAGCTGTTTTTT
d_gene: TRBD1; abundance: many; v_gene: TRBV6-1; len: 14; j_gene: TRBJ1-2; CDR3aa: CASSRQGGDYGYTF; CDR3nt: TGTGCCAGCAGTCGACAGGGAGGAGACTATGGCTACACCTTC
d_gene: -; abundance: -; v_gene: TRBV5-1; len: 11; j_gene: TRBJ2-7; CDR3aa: CASSSADEQYF; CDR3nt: TGCGCCAGCAGCTCCGCCGACGAGCAGTACTTC
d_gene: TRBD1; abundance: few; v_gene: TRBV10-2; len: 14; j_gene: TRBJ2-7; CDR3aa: CASTRTGEGDEQYF; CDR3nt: TGCGCCAGCACCCGGACAGGGGAAGGTGACGAGCAGTACTTC
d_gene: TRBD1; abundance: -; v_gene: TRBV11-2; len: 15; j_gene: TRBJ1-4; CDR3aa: CASNSGTGSNEKLFF; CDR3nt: TGTGCCAGCAACTCCGGGACAGGGAGTAATGAAAAACTGTTTTTT
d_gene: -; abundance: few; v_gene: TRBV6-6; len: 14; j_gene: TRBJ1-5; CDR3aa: CASSQGVSNQPQHF; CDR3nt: TGTGCCAGCAGTCAAGGGGTTAGCAATCAGCCCCAGCATTTT
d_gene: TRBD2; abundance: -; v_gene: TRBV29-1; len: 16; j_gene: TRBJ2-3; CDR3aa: CSVEDPPGGRTDTRYF; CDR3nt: TGCAGCGTTGAAGATCCTCCGGGAGGGAGGACAGATACGCGGTATTTT
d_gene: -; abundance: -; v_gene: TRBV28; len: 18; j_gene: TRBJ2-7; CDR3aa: CASSPRLGGGPGIYEQYF; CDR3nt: TGTGCCAGCAGTCCAAGACTAGGGGGAGGGCCGGGGATTTACGAGCAGTACTTC
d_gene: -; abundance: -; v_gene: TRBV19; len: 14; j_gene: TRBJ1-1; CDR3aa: CASISRDGGFEAFF; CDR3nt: TGTGCCAGTATTTCTCGGGACGGCGGCTTTGAAGCTTTCTTT
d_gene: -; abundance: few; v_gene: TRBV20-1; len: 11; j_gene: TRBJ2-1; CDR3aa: CSAVTRHEQFF; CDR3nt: TGCAGTGCTGTGACTAGGCATGAGCAGTTCTTC
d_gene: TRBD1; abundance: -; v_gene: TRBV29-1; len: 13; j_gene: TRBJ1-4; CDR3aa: CSVLDRGVEKLFF; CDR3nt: TGCAGCGTTCTGGACAGGGGCGTAGAAAAACTGTTTTTT
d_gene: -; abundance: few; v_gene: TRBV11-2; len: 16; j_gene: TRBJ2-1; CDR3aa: CASRIPGSKRRNEQFF; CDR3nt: TGTGCCAGCAGGATCCCGGGGAGTAAAAGAAGGAATGAGCAGTTCTTC
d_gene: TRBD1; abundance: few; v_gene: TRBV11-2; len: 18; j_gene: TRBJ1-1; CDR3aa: CASSLGGTGLFLDTEAFF; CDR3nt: TGTGCCAGCAGCTTAGGAGGGACAGGTCTATTTTTGGACACTGAAGCTTTCTTT
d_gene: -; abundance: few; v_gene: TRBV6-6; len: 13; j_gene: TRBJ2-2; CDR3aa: CASSPGFTGDLFF; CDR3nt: TGTGCCAGCAGTCCCGGGTTCACCGGGGATCTGTTTTTT
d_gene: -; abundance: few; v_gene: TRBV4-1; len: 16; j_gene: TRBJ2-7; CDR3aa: CASSQALTAPSYEQYF; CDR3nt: TGCGCCAGCAGCCAGGCCCTGACAGCTCCGTCCTACGAGCAGTACTTC
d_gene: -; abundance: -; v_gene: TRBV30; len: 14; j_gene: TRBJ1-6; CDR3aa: CAWSVGSYNSPLHF; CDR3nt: TGTGCCTGGAGTGTCGGCTCCTATAATTCACCCCTCCACTTT
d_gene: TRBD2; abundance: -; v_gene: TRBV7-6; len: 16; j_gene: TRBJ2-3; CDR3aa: CASSRGLAGITDTQYF; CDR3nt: TGTGCCAGCAGCCGGGGACTAGCGGGGATCACAGATACGCAGTATTTT